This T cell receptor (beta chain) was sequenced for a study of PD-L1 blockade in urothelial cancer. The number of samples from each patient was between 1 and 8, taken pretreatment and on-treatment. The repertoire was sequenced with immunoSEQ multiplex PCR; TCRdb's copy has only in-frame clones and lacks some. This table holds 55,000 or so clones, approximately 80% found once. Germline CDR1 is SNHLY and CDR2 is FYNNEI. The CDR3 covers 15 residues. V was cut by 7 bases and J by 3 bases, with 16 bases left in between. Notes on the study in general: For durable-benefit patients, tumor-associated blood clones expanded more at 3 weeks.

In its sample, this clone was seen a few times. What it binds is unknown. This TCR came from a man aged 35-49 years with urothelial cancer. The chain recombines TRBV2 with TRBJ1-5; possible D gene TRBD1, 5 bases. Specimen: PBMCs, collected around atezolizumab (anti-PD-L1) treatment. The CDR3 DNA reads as TGTGCCAGCACTAAACAGGATATTTACAATCAGCCCCAGCATTTT. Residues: CASTKQDIYNQPQHF.